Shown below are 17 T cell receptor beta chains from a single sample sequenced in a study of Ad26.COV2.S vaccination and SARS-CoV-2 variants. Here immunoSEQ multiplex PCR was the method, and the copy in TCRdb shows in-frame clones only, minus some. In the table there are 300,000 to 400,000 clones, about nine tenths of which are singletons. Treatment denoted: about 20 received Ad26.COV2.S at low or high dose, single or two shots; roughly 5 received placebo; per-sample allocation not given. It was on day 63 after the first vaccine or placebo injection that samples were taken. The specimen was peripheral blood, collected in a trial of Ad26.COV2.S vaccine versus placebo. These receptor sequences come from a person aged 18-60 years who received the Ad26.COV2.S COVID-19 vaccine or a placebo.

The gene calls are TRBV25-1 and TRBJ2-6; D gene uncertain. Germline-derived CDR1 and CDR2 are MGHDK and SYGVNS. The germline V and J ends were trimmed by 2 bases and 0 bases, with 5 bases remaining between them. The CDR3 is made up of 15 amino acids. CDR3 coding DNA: TGTGCCAGCAGTGAAGGGATCTCTGGGGCCAACGTCCTGACTTTC. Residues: CASSEGISGANVLTF.

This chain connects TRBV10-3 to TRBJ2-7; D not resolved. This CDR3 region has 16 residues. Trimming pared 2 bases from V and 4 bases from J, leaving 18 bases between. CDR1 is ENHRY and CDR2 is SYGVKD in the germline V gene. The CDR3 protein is CAISEPPGGAKYEQYF. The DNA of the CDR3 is TGTGCCATCAGTGAGCCGCCGGGTGGAGCGAAGTACGAGCAGTACTTC.

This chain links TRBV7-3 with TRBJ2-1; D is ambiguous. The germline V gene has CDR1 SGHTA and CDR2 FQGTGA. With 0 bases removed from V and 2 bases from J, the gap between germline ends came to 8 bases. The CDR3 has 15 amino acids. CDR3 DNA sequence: TGTGCCAGCAGCTTAACTCTGGGTACCTACAATGAGCAGTTCTTC. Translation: CASSLTLGTYNEQFF.

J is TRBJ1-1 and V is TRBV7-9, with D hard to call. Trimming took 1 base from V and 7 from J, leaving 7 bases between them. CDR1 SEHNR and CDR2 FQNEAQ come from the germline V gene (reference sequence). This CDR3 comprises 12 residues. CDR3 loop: CASSLDRREAFF. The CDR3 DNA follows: TGTGCCAGCAGCTTAGACCGGCGTGAAGCTTTCTTT.

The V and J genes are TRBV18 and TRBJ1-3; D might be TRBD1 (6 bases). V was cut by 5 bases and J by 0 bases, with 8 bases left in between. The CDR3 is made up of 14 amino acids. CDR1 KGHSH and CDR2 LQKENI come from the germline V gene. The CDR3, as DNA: TGTGCCAGCTCAGGGGGCCTCTCTGGAAACACCATATATTTT. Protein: CASSGGLSGNTIYF.

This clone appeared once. DNA of the CDR3: TGTGCCAGTAGTATTGGTCCGGGGAACACTGAAGCTTTCTTT. This codes for CASSIGPGNTEAFF. V and J are TRBV19 and TRBJ1-1; D is unresolved. The V end was cut by 3 bases, the J end by 1 base, with 9 bases between. Germline CDR1 is LNHDA and CDR2 is SQIVND (reference sequence). The CDR3 loop spans 14 amino acids.

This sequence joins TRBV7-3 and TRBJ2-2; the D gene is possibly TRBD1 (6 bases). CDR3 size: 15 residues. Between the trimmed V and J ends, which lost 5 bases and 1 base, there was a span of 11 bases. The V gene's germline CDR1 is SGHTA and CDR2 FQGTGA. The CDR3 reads CASSPGTLNTGELFF. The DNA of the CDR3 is TGTGCCAGCAGCCCCGGGACATTGAACACCGGGGAGCTGTTTTTT.

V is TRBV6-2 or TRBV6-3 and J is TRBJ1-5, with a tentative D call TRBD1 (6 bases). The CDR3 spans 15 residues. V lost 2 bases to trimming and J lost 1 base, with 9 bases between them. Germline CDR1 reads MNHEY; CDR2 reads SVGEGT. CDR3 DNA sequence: TGTGCCAGCAGTTACAAGGGGGTAAGCAATCAGCCCCAGCATTTT. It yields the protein CASSYKGVSNQPQHF.

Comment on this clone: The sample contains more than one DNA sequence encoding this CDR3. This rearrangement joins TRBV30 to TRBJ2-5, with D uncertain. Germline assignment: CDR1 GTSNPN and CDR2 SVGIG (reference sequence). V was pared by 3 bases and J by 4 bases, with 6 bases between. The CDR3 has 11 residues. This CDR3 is CAWSVGETQYF. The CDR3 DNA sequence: TGTGCCTGGAGCGTTGGAGAGACCCAGTACTTC.

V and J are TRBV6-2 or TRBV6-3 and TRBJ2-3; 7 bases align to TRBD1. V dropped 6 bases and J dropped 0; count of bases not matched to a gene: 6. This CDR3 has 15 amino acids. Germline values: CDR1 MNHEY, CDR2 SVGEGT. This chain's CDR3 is CASSTQGSSTDTQYF. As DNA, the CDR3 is TGTGCCAGCAGCACACAGGGGAGTAGCACAGATACGCAGTATTTT.

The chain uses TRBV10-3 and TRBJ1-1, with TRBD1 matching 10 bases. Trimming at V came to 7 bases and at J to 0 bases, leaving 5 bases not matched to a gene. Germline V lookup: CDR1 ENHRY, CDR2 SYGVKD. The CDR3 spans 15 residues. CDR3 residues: CAIMDRGGLNTEAFF. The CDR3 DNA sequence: TGTGCCATCATGGACAGGGGGGGGTTGAACACTGAAGCTTTCTTT.

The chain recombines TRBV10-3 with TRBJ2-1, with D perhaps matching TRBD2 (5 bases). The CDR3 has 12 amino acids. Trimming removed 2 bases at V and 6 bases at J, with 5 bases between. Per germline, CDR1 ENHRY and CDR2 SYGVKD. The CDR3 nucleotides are TGTGCCATCAGTGAGCTAGCCAATGAGCAGTTCTTC. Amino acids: CAISELANEQFF.

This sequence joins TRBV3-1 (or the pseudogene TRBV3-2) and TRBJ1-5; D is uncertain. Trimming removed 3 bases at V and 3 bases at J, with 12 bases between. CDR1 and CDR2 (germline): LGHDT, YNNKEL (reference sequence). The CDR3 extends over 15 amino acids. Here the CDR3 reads CASSQGSPLNQPQHF. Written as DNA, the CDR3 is TGTGCCAGCAGCCAGGGCAGCCCTCTCAATCAGCCCCAGCATTTT.

CDR3 sequence reads: CASSVDRGDTQYF. CDR3 DNA sequence: TGTGCCAGCAGTGTCGACAGGGGAGATACGCAGTATTTT. The V and J genes are TRBV6-4 and TRBJ2-3; 8 bases are shared with TRBD1. The CDR3 contains 13 residues. Germline assignment: CDR1 MRHNA and CDR2 SNTAGT. With V trimmed by 4 bases and J by 5 bases, 2 bases remained unmatched.

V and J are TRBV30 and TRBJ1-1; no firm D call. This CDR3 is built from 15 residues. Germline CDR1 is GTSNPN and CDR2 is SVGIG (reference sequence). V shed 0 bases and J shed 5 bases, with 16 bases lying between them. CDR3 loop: CAWSVSGRLWTEAFF. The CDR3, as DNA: TGTGCCTGGAGTGTAAGCGGCAGGTTATGGACTGAAGCTTTCTTT.

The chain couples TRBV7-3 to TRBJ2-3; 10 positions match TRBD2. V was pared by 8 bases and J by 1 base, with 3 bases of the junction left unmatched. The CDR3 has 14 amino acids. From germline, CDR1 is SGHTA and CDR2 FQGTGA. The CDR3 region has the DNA TGTGCCAGCCAGCGGGGGGGACGCACAGATACGCAGTATTTT. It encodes CASQRGGRTDTQYF. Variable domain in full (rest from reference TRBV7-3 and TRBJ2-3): GAGVSQTPSNKVTEKGKYVELRCDPISGHTALYWYRQSLGQGPEFLIYFQGTGAADDSGLPNDRFFAVRPEGSVSTLKIQRTERGDSAVYLCASQRGGRTDTQYFGPGTRLTVL.

Written as DNA, the CDR3 is TGTGCCAGCATAGGGGACAGGGGTGAGACCCAGTACTTC. It yields the protein CASIGDRGETQYF. The chain carries TRBV6-5 and TRBJ2-5, with 10 nucleotides matching TRBD1. Losses at the gene ends were 7 bases for V and 5 bases for J; bases not matched to a gene: 4. Germline CDR1 MNHEY, CDR2 SVGAGI. CDR3 length: 13 residues.